This TCR beta chain was profiled in a study of T cell changes during pregnancy in multiple sclerosis. The repertoire was sequenced with immunoSEQ multiplex PCR; TCRdb's copy has only in-frame clones and lacks some. The data hold 80,000 to 130,000 clones, with around 94% observed a single time. CDR3 length: 13 residues. From germline, CDR1 is SGHTA and CDR2 FQGTGA. Trimming left V 3 bases short and J 1 base short, with 6 bases between. The receptor comes from a female donor with multiple sclerosis, enrolled in a pregnancy study. The chain carries TRBV7-3 and TRBJ1-1; no reliable D call. Sequencing was performed on peripheral blood, taken in the second trimester of pregnancy. CDR3 residues: CASSFTENTEAFF. The DNA for the CDR3 is TGTGCCAGCAGCTTCACAGAGAACACTGAAGCTTTCTTT.